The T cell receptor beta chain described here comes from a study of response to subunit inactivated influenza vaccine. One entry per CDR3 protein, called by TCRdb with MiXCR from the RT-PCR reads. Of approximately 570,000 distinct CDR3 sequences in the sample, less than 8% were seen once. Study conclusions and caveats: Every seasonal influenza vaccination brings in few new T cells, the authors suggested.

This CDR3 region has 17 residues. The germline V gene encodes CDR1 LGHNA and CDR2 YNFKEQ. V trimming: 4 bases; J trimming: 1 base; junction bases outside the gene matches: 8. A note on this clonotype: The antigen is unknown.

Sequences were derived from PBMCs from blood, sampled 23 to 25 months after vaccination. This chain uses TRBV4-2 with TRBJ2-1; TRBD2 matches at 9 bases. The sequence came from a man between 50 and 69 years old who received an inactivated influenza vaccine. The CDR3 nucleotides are TGTGCCAGCAGCCCCTATGAACTAGCGGGTTCCTACAATGAGCAGTTCTTC. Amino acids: CASSPYELAGSYNEQFF.